Following are 5 T cell receptor beta chains from one sample sequenced in a study of blood T cell repertoires in COVID-19. Assay used: immunoSEQ multiplex PCR; TCRdb lists only in-frame clones, some missing. The table lists some 350,000 clones, more than 70% of them singletons, with 5.3% in the top ten. Sequencing used PBMCs or T cells enriched from blood (not recorded which). The receptor source for this set is a woman in her twenties or thirties who had recovered from COVID-19.

The chain couples TRBV4-3 to TRBJ2-5, with 7 bases matching TRBD1. CDR3 length: 17 amino acids. The V gene's germline CDR1 is LGHNA and CDR2 YSLEER. V gave up 0 bases and J gave up 5 bases; unmatched junction bases: 12. The CDR3 DNA reads as TGCGCCAGCAGCCAAGAGTGGTTTAACAGGGGCGCCGAGACCCAGTACTTC. This encodes CASSQEWFNRGAETQYF.

V gene TRBV19 combines with J gene TRBJ2-1; 10 positions match TRBD2. CDR3 length: 16 amino acids. Germline loops: CDR1 LNHDA, CDR2 SQIVND (reference sequence). V shed 4 bases, J shed 6 bases, and the junction held 9 bases outside the gene matches. In DNA form, the CDR3 reads TGTGCCAGTAGTAGGGTAGCGGGGGGCGAATTCAATGAGCAGTTCTTC. This encodes CASSRVAGGEFNEQFF.

The chain uses TRBV5-1 and TRBJ2-5; 7 nucleotides align to TRBD2. In germline, CDR1 is SGHRS, CDR2 YFSETQ. The CDR3 contains 15 residues. The V gene end was trimmed by 4 bases and the J gene end by 1 base; junction bases not matched to a gene: 7. CDR3 DNA: TGCGCCAGCAGCACAAGGCGGGGGAGCCAAGAGACCCAGTACTTC. It is translated as CASSTRRGSQETQYF. The variable domain in full, with the rest retrieved from reference TRBV5-1 and TRBJ2-5, is KAGVTQTPRYLIKTRGQQVTLSCSPISGHRSVSWYQQTPGQGLQFLFEYFSETQRNKGNFPGRFSGRQFSNSRSEMNVSTLELGDSALYLCASSTRRGSQETQYFGPGTRLLVL.

This chain connects TRBV7-2 to TRBJ2-1, with D possibly being TRBD1 (6 bases). The CDR3 sequence is 14 residues long. CDR1 and CDR2 from the germline V gene are SGHTA and FQGNSA. Trimming stripped 6 bases from V and 5 bases from J, with 14 bases between. The CDR3 bases are TGTGCCAGCAGGGTCGCAGGGGCCCACAATGAGCAGTTCTTC. Amino acid sequence: CASRVAGAHNEQFF.

The V gene is TRBV2, the J gene TRBJ2-7, with a tentative D call TRBD1 (5 bases). Trimming took off 6 bases at V and 4 bases at J, with 10 bases between the two ends. The CDR3 runs 12 residues. CDR1 is SNHLY, CDR2 FYNNEI, per germline. For the CDR3, the DNA is TGTGCCAGCAGCGTCAGGGTGTACGAGCAGTACTTC. The encoded protein is CASSVRVYEQYF.